The clone carrying this T cell receptor beta chain was observed a few times. Its cognate antigen is unknown. The sample is drawn from a study of cytotoxic CD8 clonotypes in ibrutinib-treated CLL. Study-wide context: Sequencing produced an average of roughly 270,000 productive templates and approximately 100,000 productive rearrangements per sample. The study's findings and limits: Public clonotypes, found uncommonly, either contracted or stayed stable on treatment.

V was cut by 6 bases and J by 6 bases, with 15 bases left in between. The germline CDR1 and CDR2 sequences are SNHLY and FYNNEI. This CDR3 comprises 13 residues. Data came from immunoSEQ multiplex PCR; TCRdb stores just in-frame clones and leaves some out. The data contain roughly 45,000 clones, 50% to 80% of them singletons. The genes are TRBV2 and TRBJ2-7; D may be TRBD2 (6 bases). This clonotype was obtained from a human donor with chronic lymphocytic leukemia. Sequenced material: PBMCs, taken after 24 months of ibrutinib treatment. CDR3 sequence (DNA): TGTGCCAGCAGACTCGATGAGGGAGGCGAGCAGTACTTC. Protein product: CASRLDEGGEQYF.